This T cell receptor (beta chain) appears in the sequencing data of a study of T cells expressing NK-cell markers. At the level of the study: Source material for TCR beta repertoires consisted of sorted CD3+CD56+NKG2C+, CD3+CD56+NKG2C- and CD3+CD56-NKG2C+ T cells. The sequencing cohort of eight donors included seven HCMV-seropositive individuals and one seronegative individual. Findings and limits, study-wide: The leading position in the CD3+CD56-NKG2C+ fraction of a handful of donors also went to these clonotypes.

A 5'RACE template switching approach incorporating UMIs was used to make TCR beta cDNA. TCRdb re-analyzed the 5' RACE reads; it lists each CDR3 protein once, without DNA. The ten top clones account for roughly a fifth, within a sample of about 170,000 distinct CDR3 sequences. On this clonotype: As yet, its antigen is unknown.

Germline V lookup: CDR1 MDHEN, CDR2 SYDVKM. The CDR3 consists of 15 residues. This chain uses TRBV28 with TRBJ2-7; TCRdb's D call of TRBD1 is untestable without DNA. The sequenced material came from blood T cells: a sorted CD56 or NKG2C T cell subset, CD4+ or CD8+ T cells, or bulk PBMC T cells (not recorded which). This clonotype was obtained from a man aged 18-75 years in good health. CDR3 loop: CASSPLDRVAYEQYF. The complete variable domain, with remaining parts taken from reference TRBV28 and TRBJ2-7, reads DVKVTQSSRYLVKRTGEKVFLECVQDMDHENMFWYRQDPGLGLRLIYFSYDVKMKEKGDIPEGYSVSREKKERFSLILESASTNQTSMYLCASSPLDRVAYEQYFGPGTRLTVT.